This T cell receptor (beta chain) originates from a study of OX40 agonist ivuxolimab in advanced cancers. Overall study findings and caveats: A proportion of nonresponders additionally exhibited low normalized T-cell clonal expansion.

Data came from immunoSEQ multiplex PCR; TCRdb stores just in-frame clones and leaves some out. The profile covers some 80,000 clones, with approximately 84% appearing a single time and 20% to 25% taken by the ten largest. As for this clone: Its matching antigen is unknown.

Trimming took 3 bases from V and 5 from J, leaving 18 bases between them. Germline V gene data show CDR1 as GTSNPN and CDR2 as SVGIG (reference sequence). The CDR3 is 15 residues long. The origin of this receptor is an adult with an advanced solid tumor such as melanoma, head and neck, liver or kidney cancer. The sequences come from CD4+ or CD8+ T cells sorted from blood, collected in a trial of the OX40 agonist ivuxolimab. This sequence joins TRBV30 and TRBJ2-3; D gene uncertain. DNA for the CDR3: TGTGCCTGGAGCCGGCTTGGTGTCCCGGGAGATACGCAGTATTTT. Protein sequence: CAWSRLGVPGDTQYF.